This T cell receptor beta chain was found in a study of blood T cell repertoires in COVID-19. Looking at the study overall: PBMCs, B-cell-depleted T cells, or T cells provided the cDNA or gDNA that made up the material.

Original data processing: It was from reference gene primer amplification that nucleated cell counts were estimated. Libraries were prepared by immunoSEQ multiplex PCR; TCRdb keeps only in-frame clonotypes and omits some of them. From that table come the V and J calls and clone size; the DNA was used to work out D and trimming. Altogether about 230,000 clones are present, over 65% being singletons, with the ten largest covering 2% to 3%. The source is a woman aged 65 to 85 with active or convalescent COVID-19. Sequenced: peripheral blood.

For the CDR3, the DNA is TGTGCCAGCAGCTTGGCGGGAATTTACACCGGGGAGCTGTTTTTT. This gives the protein CASSLAGIYTGELFF. This chain uses TRBV5-4 with TRBJ2-2; D perhaps matches TRBD2 (5 bases). Per the germline V gene, CDR1 is SGHNT and CDR2 is YYREEE (reference sequence). The CDR3 is 15 residues long. The V and J ends lost 0 bases and 3 bases respectively, with 9 bases between them. The variable domain in full, completed from reference TRBV5-4 and TRBJ2-2, reads ETGVTQSPTHLIKTRGQQVTLRCSSQSGHNTVSWYQQALGQGPQFIFQYYREEENGRGNFPPRFSGLQFPNYSSELNVNALELDDSALYLCASSLAGIYTGELFFGEGSRLTVL.